The T cell receptor (beta chain) described here comes from a study of blood T cell repertoires in COVID-19. For the study at large: The cDNA or gDNA used as material had been derived from T cells, B-cell-depleted T cells, or PBMCs.

As originally analysed: From reference gene primer amplification, estimates of nucleated cell counts were derived. The data were produced by immunoSEQ multiplex PCR, yet TCRdb's version contains in-frame clones alone and is incomplete. V and J calls and clone size are those listed in that table; D and trimming were worked out from the DNA. The sample shows under 200,000 clones, 70% to 90% of them seen only once. Sequencing was carried out using peripheral blood. This clonotype was obtained from a woman in her sixties with COVID-19, enrolled during active disease.

The CDR3 DNA reads as TGCGCCAGCAGCCAAGAATGGGCGGGAGGCCTCGAGCAGTACTTC. This codes for CASSQEWAGGLEQYF. J is TRBJ2-7 and V is TRBV4-1; 8 bases match TRBD2. Germline V gene sequence: CDR1 MGHRA, CDR2 YSYEKL. The V segment lost 0 bases and the J segment 6 bases; nucleotides outside the gene matches: 7. This CDR3 has 15 residues.